These 32 T cell receptor beta chains share one sample of origin, sequenced in a study of regulatory T cells in long-lasting Graves disease. Indicated time point: persistent/refractory GD, antithyroid drugs over 5 years with positive TRAb. The TCR library was made from RNA extracted from PBMCs. According to the study, TCR beta libraries were built with iRepertoire HTBI primers and CDR3-region Arm-PCR. TCRdb processed the multiplex PCR reads anew with MiXCR; each CDR3 protein has one entry. The repertoire holds approximately 400,000 distinct CDR3 sequences, with 20% to 25% as singletons. Specimen: peripheral blood mononuclear cells (PBMCs), collected when the disease was refractory, from a patient treated with antithyroid drugs. The source of these receptors is a female donor with Graves disease.

The rearrangement joins TRBV6-2 or TRBV6-3 to TRBJ2-1; tentative D call: TRBD2 (6 bases). Germline CDR1 reads MNHEY; CDR2 reads SVGEGT. The CDR3 is made up of 14 amino acids. Trimming stripped 5 bases from V and 4 bases from J, with 12 bases between. In DNA form, the CDR3 reads TGTGCCAGCAGTGAAGGGGACTCGTACAATGAGCAGTTCTTC. Protein: CASSEGDSYNEQFF.

Remarks on this clonotype: A much larger clone is a single base away; this may be a read error. The V call is TRBV6-2 or TRBV6-3, the J call TRBJ2-5; D is perhaps TRBD1 (5 bases). The V gene's germline CDR1 is MNHEY and CDR2 SVGEGT. The V gene lost 5 bases and the J gene lost 5 bases, with 15 bases spanning the gap. This CDR3 has 14 residues. CDR3 nucleotide sequence: TGTGCCAGCAGTCACGGATCAGGGTTGGAGACCCAGTACTTC. This gives the protein CASSHGSGLETQYF.

This clonotype was seen a handful of times. This chain joins TRBV12-3 or TRBV12-4 and TRBJ1-2; D is unresolved. Trimming cost V 5 bases and J 9 bases, with 10 bases left between them. The CDR3 totals 11 residues. The CDR3 here is CASSRASSYTF. CDR3 sequence (DNA): TGTGCCAGCAGTCGGGCCTCGAGCTACACCTTC.

V and J are TRBV7-2 and TRBJ2-7, with 7 bases that match TRBD2. The trim removed 2 bases at V and 6 bases at J, leaving 19 bases unmatched. Germline V gene sequence: CDR1 SGHTA, CDR2 FQGNSA. The CDR3 spans 18 residues. The CDR3 bases are TGTGCCAGCAGCTTAAGGAGAGTTTTGGCGGGAGTCTCTAGCGAGCAGTACTTC. This gives the protein CASSLRRVLAGVSSEQYF.

In its sample, this clonotype was seen a few times. This chain links TRBV4-1 with TRBJ1-2; possibly TRBD1 for D (5 bases). V was shortened by 1 base and J by 4 bases, with 16 bases between the two germline ends. The CDR3 extends over 16 amino acids. Germline V gene sequence: CDR1 MGHRA, CDR2 YSYEKL. CDR3: CASSQVVPGLIYGYTF. The CDR3 bases are TGCGCCAGCAGCCAAGTGGTTCCAGGGCTAATCTATGGCTACACCTTC.

The V gene is TRBV5-1, the J gene TRBJ1-1, with D hard to call. The V gene lost 0 bases and the J gene lost 1 base, with 4 bases spanning the gap. Looked up from germline, CDR1 is SGHRS and CDR2 is YFSETQ. CDR3 length: 13 residues. As DNA, the CDR3 is TGCGCCAGCAGCTTGGATTGGAACACTGAAGCTTTCTTT. Residues: CASSLDWNTEAFF.

At least ten counts were recorded for this clonotype. This chain links TRBV2 with TRBJ1-6, with no clear D. The V end was cut by 8 bases, the J end by 5 bases, with 16 bases between. Per the germline V gene, CDR1 is SNHLY and CDR2 is FYNNEI. The CDR3 is 15 amino acids. The CDR3 loop is CASGAVSGDNSPLHF. CDR3 nucleotides: TGTGCCAGCGGCGCAGTTTCAGGCGATAATTCACCCCTCCACTTT. The whole variable domain, remainder taken from reference TRBV2 and TRBJ1-6, is EPEVTQTPSHQVTQMGQEVILRCVPISNHLYFYWYRQILGQKVEFLVSFYNNEISEKSEIFDDQFSVERPDGSNFTLKIRSTKLEDSAMYFCASGAVSGDNSPLHFGNGTRLTVT.

This clonotype was detected a few times. The gene calls are TRBV6-9 and TRBJ1-1; 9 nucleotides line up with TRBD1. Germline V lookup: CDR1 MNHGY, CDR2 SVAAGI. V gave up 4 bases and J gave up 7 bases; unmatched junction bases: 4. The CDR3 totals 13 residues. The CDR3 DNA is TGTGCCAGCAGTTCTTGGGACAGGGTTGAAGCTTTCTTT. It specifies CASSSWDRVEAFF.

In its sample, this clonotype was seen a few times. The V gene is TRBV18, the J gene TRBJ1-1; 9 bases agree with TRBD1. The germline V gene encodes CDR1 KGHSH and CDR2 LQKENI. J gave up 1 base and V 10 bases, and 7 bases lay outside the gene matches. The CDR3 runs to 14 residues. CDR3 sequence reads: CATVLGQGNTEAFF. CDR3 bases: TGTGCCACTGTTTTGGGACAGGGGAACACTGAAGCTTTCTTT.

This clonotype was observed a handful of times. The chain uses TRBV19 and TRBJ1-2, with 8 nucleotides matching TRBD1. The CDR3 has 13 residues. The germline V gene has CDR1 LNHDA and CDR2 SQIVND (reference sequence). Losses at the gene ends were 7 bases for V and 6 bases for J; bases not matched to a gene: 7. The CDR3 loop reads CASTSGGANGYTF. In nucleotides, the CDR3 is TGTGCCAGTACCTCAGGGGGCGCGAATGGCTACACCTTC.

The V gene is TRBV7-8, the J gene TRBJ2-4; 8 bases fit TRBD2. CDR1 and CDR2 (germline): SGHVS, FQNEAQ. The CDR3 consists of 19 residues. J gave up 1 base and V 1 base, and 12 bases lay outside the gene matches. In nucleotides, the CDR3 is TGTGCCAGCAGCTTAGAAAGCGGGAGTACGAGTTTTGCCAAAAACATTCAGTACTTC. Amino acids: CASSLESGSTSFAKNIQYF. The variable domain in full, with the rest retrieved from reference TRBV7-8 and TRBJ2-4, is GAGVSQSPRYKVAKRGQDVALRCDPISGHVSLFWYQQALGQGPEFLTYFQNEAQLDKSGLPSDRFFAERPEGSVSTLKIQRTQQEDSAVYLCASSLESGSTSFAKNIQYFGAGTRLSVL.

About this clonotype itself: One base separates it from a far larger clone, so it is likely a read error. The chain has TRBV6-5 and TRBJ2-7; D unresolved. CDR1 is MNHEY, CDR2 SVGAGI, per germline. CDR3 length: 11 residues. Between the trimmed V and J ends, which lost 6 bases and 3 bases, there was a span of 6 bases. The CDR3 DNA reads TGTGCCAGCAGATACAACTACGAGCAGTACTTC. Its translation is CASRYNYEQYF.

A few counts support this clonotype. The chain couples TRBV18 to TRBJ2-1; D is unresolved. CDR3 length equals 15 residues. CDR1 is KGHSH and CDR2 is LQKENI in the germline V gene. V lost 6 bases, J lost 0 bases, and 12 bases lay in between. Here the CDR3 reads CASSSAQSSYNEQFF. The CDR3, as DNA: TGTGCCAGCTCGTCAGCTCAGAGCTCCTACAATGAGCAGTTCTTC.

This clonotype was observed a handful of times. This chain uses TRBV20-1 with TRBJ2-7; 9 positions match TRBD2. Per the germline V gene, CDR1 is DFQATT and CDR2 is SNEGSKA (reference sequence). The CDR3 sequence is 17 residues long. Unmatched junction bases numbered 18, after V lost 6 bases and J lost 3 bases. The CDR3: CSAGGGLAGGASYEQYF. The CDR3 DNA is TGCAGTGCCGGGGGGGGACTTGCGGGAGGGGCAAGCTACGAGCAGTACTTC.

This clonotype came up many times. The genes are TRBV12-3 or TRBV12-4 and TRBJ1-5; tentative D call: TRBD1 (6 bases). This CDR3 is built from 16 residues. Between the trimmed V and J ends, which lost 4 bases and 2 bases, there was a span of 15 bases. This CDR3 is CASSYPQGRGNQPQHF. The CDR3 DNA follows: TGTGCCAGCAGTTACCCACAGGGTAGGGGCAATCAGCCCCAGCATTTT.

The CDR3 DNA reads as TGTGCCAGCAGCACAGGGATCCACACAGATACGCAGTATTTT. Its translation: CASSTGIHTDTQYF. The V and J genes are TRBV12-3 or TRBV12-4 and TRBJ2-3, with D perhaps TRBD1 (6 bases). The CDR3 is made up of 14 amino acids. V lost 6 bases to trimming and J lost 2 bases, with 12 bases between them.

This clonotype was found a few times. The rearrangement uses TRBV9 and TRBJ2-7, with TRBD2 matching 8 bases. CDR3 length: 15 residues. Germline V lookup: CDR1 SGDLS, CDR2 YYNGEE. Trimming at V came to 0 bases and at J to 6 bases, leaving 8 bases not matched to a gene. CDR3 DNA sequence: TGTGCCAGCAGCGTAGATTCGGGGGGGAGGGGCGAGCAGTACTTC. It codes for CASSVDSGGRGEQYF. The full variable domain, completed using reference TRBV9 and TRBJ2-7, is DSGVTQTPKHLITATGQRVTLRCSPRSGDLSVYWYQQSLDQGLQFLIQYYNGEERAKGNILERFSAQQFPDLHSELNLSSLELGDSALYFCASSVDSGGRGEQYFGPGTRLTVT.

This clonotype was recorded at least ten times. The chain uses TRBV6-1 and TRBJ2-7, with a possible D match to TRBD2 (5 bases). Trimming removed 5 bases from V and 1 base from J, with 12 bases in between. The germline CDR1 and CDR2 sequences are MNHNS and SASEGT. This CDR3 contains 14 residues. The CDR3 DNA is TGTGCCAGCAGTCGTGAGCGAGGGTCCTACGAGCAGTACTTC. Protein sequence: CASSRERGSYEQYF.

Written as DNA, the CDR3 is TGTGCCAGCACCTCGTATAGGGGCATCGGTTTACAAGAGACCCAGTACTTC. Translated, it gives CASTSYRGIGLQETQYF. The chain couples TRBV12-3 or TRBV12-4 to TRBJ2-5; D possibly corresponds to TRBD1 (5 bases). The CDR3 is 17 residues long. V was cut by 7 bases and J by 2 bases, with 23 bases left in between.

The V gene is TRBV5-1, the J gene TRBJ2-7; D remains ambiguous. There are 12 residues in the CDR3. CDR1 SGHRS and CDR2 YFSETQ come from the germline V gene. The ends were cut back, 3 bases at V and 9 bases at J, with 13 bases in the middle. Written as DNA, the CDR3 is TGCGCCAGCAGCTCGGAACTGGACGTGCAGTACTTC. Residues: CASSSELDVQYF.

The chain recombines TRBV4-1 with TRBJ2-1; 11 bases are shared with TRBD2. V lost 3 bases to trimming and J lost 4 bases; unmatched junction nucleotides: 5. CDR1 MGHRA and CDR2 YSYEKL come from the germline V gene. The CDR3 spans 16 residues. As DNA, the CDR3 is TGCGCCAGCAGCCAGGCCGGGACTAGCGGATACAATGAGCAGTTCTTC. Protein: CASSQAGTSGYNEQFF.

This clonotype was counted only a few times. This chain links TRBV11-1 with TRBJ2-2; no clear D. Trimming cost V 3 bases and J 9 bases, with 5 bases left between them. The CDR3 has 11 residues. Germline-derived CDR1 and CDR2 are SGHAT and FQDESV (reference sequence). The CDR3 coding sequence is TGTGCCAGCAGCTTGGACCGGGAGCTGTTTTTT. Its protein product is CASSLDRELFF.

The gene calls are TRBV7-9 and TRBJ2-5, with TRBD1 identical over 12 bases. V gave up 6 bases and J gave up 4 bases; unmatched junction bases: 6. This CDR3 contains 15 residues. Germline V lookup: CDR1 SEHNR, CDR2 FQNEAQ (reference sequence). This CDR3 is CASRPGTGGPETQYF. The CDR3 DNA is TGTGCCAGCAGGCCCGGGACAGGGGGCCCAGAGACCCAGTACTTC. Combining the CDR3 with reference TRBV7-9 and TRBJ2-5 gives the whole variable domain DTGVSQNPRHKITKRGQNVTFRCDPISEHNRLYWYRQTLGQGPEFLTYFQNEAQLEKSRLLSDRFSAERPKGSFSTLEIQRTEQGDSAMYLCASRPGTGGPETQYFGPGTRLLVL.

V and J are TRBV10-3 and TRBJ2-2; 7 positions agree with TRBD2. The ends lost 6 bases at V and 0 bases at J; junction bases unmatched: 1. This CDR3 is built from 14 residues. Looked up from germline, CDR1 is ENHRY and CDR2 is SYGVKD. CDR3 sequence: CAIRGGSNTGELFF. The CDR3 region has the DNA TGTGCCATCAGGGGGGGGTCGAACACCGGGGAGCTGTTTTTT.

This clonotype was counted between two and nine times. The chain recombines TRBV20-1 with TRBJ2-5; TRBD1 matches at 7 bases. The CDR3 runs 14 residues. Per the germline V gene, CDR1 is DFQATT and CDR2 is SNEGSKA (reference sequence). V was clipped by 2 bases and J by 5 bases; unmatched bases: 8. Here the CDR3 reads CSARIKTGLETQYF. In nucleotides, the CDR3 is TGCAGTGCTAGAATAAAGACAGGGTTGGAGACCCAGTACTTC.

The J gene is TRBJ1-4, the V gene TRBV15, with D hard to call. Germline CDR1 and CDR2: LNHNV and YYDKDF (reference sequence). CDR3 length equals 15 residues. Trimming shortened V by 0 bases and J by 0 bases, and 5 bases separated the two germline ends. CDR3 sequence reads: CATSRDTATNEKLFF. The CDR3 DNA is TGTGCCACCAGCAGAGATACTGCAACTAATGAAAAACTGTTTTTT.

The chain employs TRBV9 and TRBJ1-1, with D maybe TRBD1 (5 bases). V lost 0 bases to trimming and J lost 5 bases, with 17 bases between them. Germline V gene data show CDR1 as SGDLS and CDR2 as YYNGEE. The CDR3 length is 16 residues. In nucleotides, the CDR3 is TGTGCCAGCAGCGTAGGGGGCGGGGGTTGGATGACTGAAGCTTTCTTT. Encoded protein: CASSVGGGGWMTEAFF.

This clonotype showed up just a few times. The chain uses TRBV5-1 and TRBJ2-5; no firm D call. The V end lost 0 bases, the J end lost 6 bases, and 9 bases lay between the germline ends. CDR3 length equals 13 residues. From germline, CDR1 is SGHRS and CDR2 YFSETQ. The DNA of the CDR3 is TGCGCCAGCAGCTTGGACAGTGGAAAGACCCAGTACTTC. Translating it yields CASSLDSGKTQYF. The full variable domain, its missing parts supplied by reference TRBV5-1 and TRBJ2-5, is KAGVTQTPRYLIKTRGQQVTLSCSPISGHRSVSWYQQTPGQGLQFLFEYFSETQRNKGNFPGRFSGRQFSNSRSEMNVSTLELGDSALYLCASSLDSGKTQYFGPGTRLLVL.

The gene calls are TRBV6-1 and TRBJ2-7; 13 bases are a match to TRBD2. With V trimmed by 6 bases and J by 4 bases, 18 bases remained unmatched. CDR3 length equals 19 residues. CDR1 MNHNS and CDR2 SASEGT come from the germline V gene. The CDR3 sequence: CASSHKTSGRPSPGYEQYF. CDR3 nucleotides: TGTGCCAGCAGCCACAAGACTAGCGGGAGGCCATCCCCGGGGTACGAGCAGTACTTC.

The table lists this clonotype with many counts. The chain uses TRBV19 and TRBJ2-2; D is undetermined. With 9 bases removed from V and 6 bases from J, the gap between germline ends came to 11 bases. The CDR3 is 12 amino acids. The germline V gene encodes CDR1 LNHDA and CDR2 SQIVND (reference sequence). The CDR3: CASSYRPGELFF. DNA for the CDR3: TGTGCCAGCAGTTACAGACCCGGGGAGCTGTTTTTT.

This clonotype was detected only a few times. The gene calls are TRBV6-9 and TRBJ1-2, with D unclear. In germline, CDR1 is MNHGY, CDR2 SVAAGI. The V end lost 4 bases, the J end lost 4 bases, and 19 bases lay between the germline ends. This CDR3 spans 16 amino acids. As DNA, the CDR3 is TGTGCCAGCAGTTCCTCCCTGCAAGGGCGAGGCTATGGCTACACCTTC. This gives the protein CASSSSLQGRGYGYTF.

The V and J genes are TRBV27 and TRBJ2-2; D gene unclear. This CDR3 comprises 15 residues. V shed 5 bases and J shed 5 bases, with 15 bases lying between them. Per the germline V gene, CDR1 is MNHEY and CDR2 is SMNVEV (reference sequence). The DNA of the CDR3 is TGTGCCAGCAGTCCCCATCTGGCCTGGACCGGGGAGCTGTTTTTT. Translation gives CASSPHLAWTGELFF.